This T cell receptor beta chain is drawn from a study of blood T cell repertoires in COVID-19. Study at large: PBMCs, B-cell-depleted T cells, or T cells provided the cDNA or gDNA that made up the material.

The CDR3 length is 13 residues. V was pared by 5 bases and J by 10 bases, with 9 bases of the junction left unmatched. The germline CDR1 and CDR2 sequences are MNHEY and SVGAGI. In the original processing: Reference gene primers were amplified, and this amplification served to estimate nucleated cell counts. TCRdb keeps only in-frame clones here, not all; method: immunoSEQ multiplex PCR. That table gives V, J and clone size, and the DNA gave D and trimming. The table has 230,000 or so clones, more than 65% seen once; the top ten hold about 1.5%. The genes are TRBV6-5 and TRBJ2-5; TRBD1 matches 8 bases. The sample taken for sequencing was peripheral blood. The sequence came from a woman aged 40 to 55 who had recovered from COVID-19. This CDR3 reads CASSPRTGTDQYF. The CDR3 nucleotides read TGTGCCAGCAGTCCCAGGACAGGGACGGACCAGTACTTC.